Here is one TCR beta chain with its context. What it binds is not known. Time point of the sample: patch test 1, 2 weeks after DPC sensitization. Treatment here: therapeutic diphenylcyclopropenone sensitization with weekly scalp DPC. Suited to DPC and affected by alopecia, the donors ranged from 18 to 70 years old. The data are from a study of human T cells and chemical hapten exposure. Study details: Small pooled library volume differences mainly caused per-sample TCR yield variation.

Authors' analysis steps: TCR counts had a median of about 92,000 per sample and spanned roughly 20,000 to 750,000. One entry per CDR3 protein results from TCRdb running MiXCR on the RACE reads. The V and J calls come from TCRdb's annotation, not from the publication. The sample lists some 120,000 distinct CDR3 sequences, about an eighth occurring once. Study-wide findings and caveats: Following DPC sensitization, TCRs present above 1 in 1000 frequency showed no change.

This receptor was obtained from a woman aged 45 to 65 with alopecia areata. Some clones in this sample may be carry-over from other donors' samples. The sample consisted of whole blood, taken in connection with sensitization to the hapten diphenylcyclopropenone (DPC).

The CDR3: CSVESSGQGTPEAFF. The CDR3 nucleotides are TGCAGCGTTGAATCATCGGGGCAGGGGACCCCTGAAGCTTTCTTT. The V and J genes are TRBV29-1 and TRBJ1-1; possibly TRBD1 for D (6 bases). This CDR3 contains 15 residues. Germline lookup yields CDR1 SQVTM and CDR2 ANQGSEA. V was pared by 2 bases and J by 6 bases, with 19 bases between.